This entry is about one TCR beta chain. Antigen: not known. Germline lookup yields CDR1 SGHTA and CDR2 FQGTGA. The CDR3 runs 15 residues. The J segment lost 6 bases and the V segment lost 0 bases, leaving 4 bases of the junction unmatched. The PCR made use of 60 Vbeta and 13 Jbeta primers. In the original processing: The authors later counted about 80 million unique TCR beta chains, some 9.9 million of them shared. Generated by immunoSEQ multiplex PCR, the TCRdb table keeps only in-frame clones and is missing some. The V and J calls and clone size come from that table; D and trimming were worked out from the DNA. This table has around 180,000 clones, approximately 88% appearing once. These data originate in a study of cytomegalovirus exposure and HLA in healthy donors. Overall study findings and caveats: Earlier analysis found most TCR beta V segments productive about 87% or about 30% of the time.

This chain joins TRBV7-3 and TRBJ2-3; 9 nucleotides line up with TRBD2. The sequence derives from a boy between 2 and 10 years old in good health and CMV-seronegative. Material: PBMCs. CDR3 residues: CASSLTSGSLDTQYF. The CDR3 DNA sequence: TGTGCCAGCAGCTTAACTAGCGGGAGCTTGGATACGCAGTATTTT.